Included here is one TCR beta chain sequence, with context. V lost 1 base and J lost 8, with 8 bases in between. Germline CDR1 SGHTA, CDR2 FQGTGA. The CDR3 runs to 13 residues. Methods used by the authors: Between-group CDR3 differences, defined by clinicopathological status, yielded a distant-metastasis classifier for papillary thyroid cancer. TCRdb re-called clones from the PCR reads using MiXCR. The V and J calls were determined by TCRdb, not by the authors. Of tens of thousands of clones listed, less than 25% were seen once; the top ten hold approximately 14%. This entry comes from a study of metastatic and nonmetastatic thyroid tumors. On the study more broadly: Repertoires from blood and tumor or nodule tissue of malignant and benign thyroid patients were compared.

No patient received treatment before thyroid surgery. This TCR was sampled from a female donor with papillary thyroid cancer or a benign thyroid nodule (not recorded which). Some clones in this sample may be carry-over from other donors' samples. V and J are TRBV7-3 and TRBJ2-2; D gene unclear. Sequenced material: tumor tissue. The CDR3: CASSLRSGGELFF. CDR3 bases: TGTGCCAGCAGCTTAAGAAGTGGGGGGGAGCTGTTTTTT.